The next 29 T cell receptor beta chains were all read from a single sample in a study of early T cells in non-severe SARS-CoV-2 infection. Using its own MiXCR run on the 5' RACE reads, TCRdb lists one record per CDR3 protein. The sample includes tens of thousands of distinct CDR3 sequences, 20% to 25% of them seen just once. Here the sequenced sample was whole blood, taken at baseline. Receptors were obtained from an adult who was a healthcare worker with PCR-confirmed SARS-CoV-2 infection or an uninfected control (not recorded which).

The chain's CDR3 is CASSTQPRDTQYF. CDR3 in DNA: TGCGCCAGTAGTACCCAGCCAAGAGATACGCAGTATTTT. The rearrangement links TRBV4-1 to TRBJ2-3, with D unresolved. CDR3 length: 13 amino acids. Per the germline V gene, CDR1 is MGHRA and CDR2 is YSYEKL. Between the trimmed V and J ends, which lost 9 bases and 5 bases, there was a span of 15 bases.

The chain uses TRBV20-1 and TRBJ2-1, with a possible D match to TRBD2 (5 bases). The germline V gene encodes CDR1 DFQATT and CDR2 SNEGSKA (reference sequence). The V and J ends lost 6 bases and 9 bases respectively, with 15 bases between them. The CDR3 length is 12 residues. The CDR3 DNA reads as TGCAGTGCCCTGCTACTAGGGATTGAGCAGTTCTTC. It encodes CSALLLGIEQFF.

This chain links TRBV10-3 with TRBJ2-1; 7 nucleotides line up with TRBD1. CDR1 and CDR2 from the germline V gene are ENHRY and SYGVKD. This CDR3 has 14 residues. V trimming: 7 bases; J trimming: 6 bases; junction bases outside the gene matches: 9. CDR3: CAITTGARPNEQFF. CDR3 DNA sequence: TGTGCCATCACCACAGGGGCCCGTCCCAATGAGCAGTTCTTC.

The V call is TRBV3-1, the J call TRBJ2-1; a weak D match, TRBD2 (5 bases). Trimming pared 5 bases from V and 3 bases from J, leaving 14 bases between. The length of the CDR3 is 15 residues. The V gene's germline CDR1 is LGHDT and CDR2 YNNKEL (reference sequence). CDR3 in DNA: TGTGCCAGCAGCGATAAGGGAGTGGACTACAATGAGCAGTTCTTC. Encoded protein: CASSDKGVDYNEQFF.

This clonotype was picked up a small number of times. CDR3 amino acids: CASSLGGQHNEQFF. The CDR3 nucleotides are TGTGCCAGCAGCTTAGGGGGACAGCACAATGAGCAGTTCTTC. The genes are TRBV7-9 and TRBJ2-1; 7 bases agree with TRBD1. The germline gives CDR1 SEHNR, CDR2 FQNEAQ (reference sequence). Unmatched junction bases numbered 2, after V lost 1 base and J lost 5 bases. This CDR3 contains 14 residues.

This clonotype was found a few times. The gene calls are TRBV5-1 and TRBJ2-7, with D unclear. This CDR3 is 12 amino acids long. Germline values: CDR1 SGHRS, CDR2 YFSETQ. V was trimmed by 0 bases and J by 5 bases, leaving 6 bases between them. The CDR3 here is CASSLVPDEQYF. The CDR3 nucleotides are TGCGCCAGCAGCTTGGTACCAGACGAGCAGTACTTC.

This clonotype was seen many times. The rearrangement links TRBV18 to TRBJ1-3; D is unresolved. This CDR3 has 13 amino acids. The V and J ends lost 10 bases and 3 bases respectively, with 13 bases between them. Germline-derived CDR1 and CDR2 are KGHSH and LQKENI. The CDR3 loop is CATTGQSGNTIYF. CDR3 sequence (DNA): TGTGCCACCACGGGCCAAAGTGGAAACACCATATATTTT. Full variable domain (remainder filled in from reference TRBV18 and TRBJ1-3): NAGVMQNPRHLVRRRGQEARLRCSPMKGHSHVYWYRQLPEEGLKFMVYLQKENIIDESGMPKERFSAEFPKEGPSILRIQQVVRGDSAAYFCATTGQSGNTIYFGEGSWLTVV.

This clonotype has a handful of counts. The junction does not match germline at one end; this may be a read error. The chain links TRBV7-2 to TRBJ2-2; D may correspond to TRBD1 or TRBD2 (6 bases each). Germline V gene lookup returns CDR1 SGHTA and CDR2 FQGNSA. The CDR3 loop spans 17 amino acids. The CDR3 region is CASSVAWGAMNTGELFF. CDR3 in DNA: TGTGCCAGCAGCGTAGCTTGGGGGGCGATGAACACCGGGGAGCTGTTTTTT.

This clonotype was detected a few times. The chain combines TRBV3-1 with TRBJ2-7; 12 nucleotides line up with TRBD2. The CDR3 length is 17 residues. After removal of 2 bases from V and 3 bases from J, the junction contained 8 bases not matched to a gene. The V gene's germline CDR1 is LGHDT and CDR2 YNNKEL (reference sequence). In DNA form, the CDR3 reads TGTGCCAGCAGCCAAACTAGCGGGGGGCAAACTCTCTACGAGCAGTACTTC. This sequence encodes CASSQTSGGQTLYEQYF.

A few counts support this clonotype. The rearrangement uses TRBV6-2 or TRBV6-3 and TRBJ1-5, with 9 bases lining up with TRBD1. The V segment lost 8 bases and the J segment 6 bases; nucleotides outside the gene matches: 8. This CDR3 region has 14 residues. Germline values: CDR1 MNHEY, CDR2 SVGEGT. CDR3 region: CASGRQGDGQPQHF. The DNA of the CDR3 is TGTGCCAGCGGGAGACAGGGGGATGGTCAGCCCCAGCATTTT.

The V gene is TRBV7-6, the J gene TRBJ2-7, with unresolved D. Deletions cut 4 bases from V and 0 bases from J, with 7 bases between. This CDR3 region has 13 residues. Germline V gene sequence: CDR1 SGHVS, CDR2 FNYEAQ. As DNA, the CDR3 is TGTGCCAGCAGCTCGTTTAACTCCTACGAGCAGTACTTC. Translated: CASSSFNSYEQYF.

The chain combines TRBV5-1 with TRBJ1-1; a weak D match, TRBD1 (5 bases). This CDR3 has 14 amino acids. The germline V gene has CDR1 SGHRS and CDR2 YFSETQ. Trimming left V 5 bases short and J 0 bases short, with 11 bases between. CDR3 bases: TGCGCCAGCAGGGGGCCGGGAATGAACACTGAAGCTTTCTTT. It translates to CASRGPGMNTEAFF.

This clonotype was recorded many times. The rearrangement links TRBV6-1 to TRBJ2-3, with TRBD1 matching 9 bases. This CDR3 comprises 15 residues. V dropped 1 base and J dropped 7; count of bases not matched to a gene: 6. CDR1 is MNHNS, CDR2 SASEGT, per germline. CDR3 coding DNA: TGTGCCAGCAGTGAAGACAGGGGGCGGGGGAATACGCAGTATTTT. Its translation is CASSEDRGRGNTQYF.

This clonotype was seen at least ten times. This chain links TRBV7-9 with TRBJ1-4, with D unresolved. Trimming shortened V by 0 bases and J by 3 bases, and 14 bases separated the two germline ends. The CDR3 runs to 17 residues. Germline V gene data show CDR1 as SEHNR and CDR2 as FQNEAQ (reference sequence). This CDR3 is CASSLALHLRANEKLFF. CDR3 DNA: TGTGCCAGCAGCTTAGCCCTCCACCTCCGGGCTAATGAAAAACTGTTTTTT. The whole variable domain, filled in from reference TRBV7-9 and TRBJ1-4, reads DTGVSQNPRHKITKRGQNVTFRCDPISEHNRLYWYRQTLGQGPEFLTYFQNEAQLEKSRLLSDRFSAERPKGSFSTLEIQRTEQGDSAMYLCASSLALHLRANEKLFFGSGTQLSVL.

In nucleotides, the CDR3 is TGCGCCAGCAGAACCCGGGGGGGCTCGGAAGAGACCCAGTACTTC. This codes for CASRTRGGSEETQYF. The rearrangement links TRBV5-1 to TRBJ2-5; TRBD2 agrees at 8 bases. There are 15 residues in the CDR3. V lost 5 bases to trimming and J lost 3 bases; unmatched junction nucleotides: 9. The germline V gene encodes CDR1 SGHRS and CDR2 YFSETQ.

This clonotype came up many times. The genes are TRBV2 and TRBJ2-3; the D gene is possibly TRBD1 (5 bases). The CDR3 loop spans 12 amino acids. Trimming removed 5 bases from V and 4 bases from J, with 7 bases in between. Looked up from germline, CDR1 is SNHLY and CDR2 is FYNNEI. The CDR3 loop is CASSSTADTQYF. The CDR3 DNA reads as TGTGCCAGCAGTTCGACAGCAGATACGCAGTATTTT.

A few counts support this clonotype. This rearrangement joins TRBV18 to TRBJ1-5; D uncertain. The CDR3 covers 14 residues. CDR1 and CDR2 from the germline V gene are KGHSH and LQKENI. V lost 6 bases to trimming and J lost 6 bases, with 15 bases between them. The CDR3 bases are TGTGCCAGCTCCCCCGGGGAGGGTCGTCAGCCCCAGCATTTT. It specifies CASSPGEGRQPQHF.

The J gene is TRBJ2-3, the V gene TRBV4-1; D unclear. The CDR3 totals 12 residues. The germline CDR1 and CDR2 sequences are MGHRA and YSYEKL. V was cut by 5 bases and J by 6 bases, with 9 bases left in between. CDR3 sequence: CASSITADTQYF. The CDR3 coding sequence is TGCGCCAGCAGCATAACAGCGGATACGCAGTATTTT.

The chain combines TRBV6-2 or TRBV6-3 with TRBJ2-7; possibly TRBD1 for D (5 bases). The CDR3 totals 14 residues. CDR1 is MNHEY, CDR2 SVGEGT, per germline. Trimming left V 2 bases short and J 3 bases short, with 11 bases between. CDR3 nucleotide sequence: TGTGCCAGCAGTTACGGGTTAGGGGACTACGAGCAGTACTTC. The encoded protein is CASSYGLGDYEQYF.

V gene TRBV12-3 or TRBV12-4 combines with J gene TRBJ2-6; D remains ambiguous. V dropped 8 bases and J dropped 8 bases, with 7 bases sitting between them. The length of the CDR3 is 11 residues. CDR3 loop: CASGVTNVLTF. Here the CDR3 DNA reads TGTGCCAGCGGGGTAACCAACGTCCTGACTTTC.

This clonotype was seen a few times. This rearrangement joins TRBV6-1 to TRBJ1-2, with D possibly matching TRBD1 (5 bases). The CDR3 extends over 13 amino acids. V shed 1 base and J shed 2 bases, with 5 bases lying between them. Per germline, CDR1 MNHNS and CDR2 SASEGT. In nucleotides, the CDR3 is TGTGCCAGCAGTGAAGGACAGAACTATGGCTACACCTTC. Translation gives CASSEGQNYGYTF.

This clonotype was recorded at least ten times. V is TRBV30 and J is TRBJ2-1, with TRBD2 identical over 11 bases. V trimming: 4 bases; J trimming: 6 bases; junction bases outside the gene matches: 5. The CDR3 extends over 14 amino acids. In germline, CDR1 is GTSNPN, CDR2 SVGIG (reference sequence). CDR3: CAWNLAGGFNEQFF. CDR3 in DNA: TGTGCCTGGAACCTAGCGGGGGGTTTCAATGAGCAGTTCTTC.

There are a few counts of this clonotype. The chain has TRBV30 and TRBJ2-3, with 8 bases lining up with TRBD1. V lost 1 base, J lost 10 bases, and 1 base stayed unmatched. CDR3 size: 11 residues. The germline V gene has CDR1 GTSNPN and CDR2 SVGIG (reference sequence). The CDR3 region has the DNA TGTGCCTGGAGTGGACAGGGGCCGCAGTATTTT. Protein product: CAWSGQGPQYF.

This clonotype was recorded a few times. CDR3 region: CASSLLAGGTETQYF. The CDR3 coding sequence is TGTGCCAGCAGCTTATTAGCGGGGGGGACTGAGACCCAGTACTTC. The chain recombines TRBV7-6 with TRBJ2-5; 11 positions match TRBD2. This CDR3 comprises 15 residues. Trimming cost V 2 bases and J 5 bases; bases outside gene matches: 4. Germline CDR1 SGHVS, CDR2 FNYEAQ.

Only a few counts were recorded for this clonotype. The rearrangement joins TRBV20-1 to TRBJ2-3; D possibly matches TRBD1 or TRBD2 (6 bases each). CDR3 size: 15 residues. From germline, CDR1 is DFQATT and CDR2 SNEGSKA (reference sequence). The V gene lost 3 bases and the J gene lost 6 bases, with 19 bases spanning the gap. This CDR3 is CSASLWGAEKDTQYF. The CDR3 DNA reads TGCAGTGCTAGTCTGTGGGGGGCCGAGAAGGATACGCAGTATTTT.

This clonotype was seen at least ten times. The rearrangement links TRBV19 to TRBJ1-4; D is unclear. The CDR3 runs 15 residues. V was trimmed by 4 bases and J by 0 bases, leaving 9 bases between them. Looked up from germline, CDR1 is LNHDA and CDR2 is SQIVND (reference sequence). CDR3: CASSSDRATNEKLFF. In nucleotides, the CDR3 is TGTGCCAGTAGTAGCGATCGAGCAACTAATGAAAAACTGTTTTTT.

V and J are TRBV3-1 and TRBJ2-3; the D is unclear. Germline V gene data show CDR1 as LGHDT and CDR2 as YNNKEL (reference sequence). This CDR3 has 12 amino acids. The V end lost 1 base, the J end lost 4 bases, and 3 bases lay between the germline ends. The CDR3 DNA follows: TGTGCCAGCAGCCAAGTGCCAGATACGCAGTATTTT. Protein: CASSQVPDTQYF.

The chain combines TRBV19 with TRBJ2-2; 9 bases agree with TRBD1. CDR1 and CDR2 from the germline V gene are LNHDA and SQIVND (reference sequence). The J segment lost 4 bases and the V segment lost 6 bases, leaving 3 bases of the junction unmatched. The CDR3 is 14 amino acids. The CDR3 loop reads CASRGTGRTGELFF. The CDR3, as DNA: TGTGCCAGTAGAGGGACAGGGCGCACCGGGGAGCTGTTTTTT.

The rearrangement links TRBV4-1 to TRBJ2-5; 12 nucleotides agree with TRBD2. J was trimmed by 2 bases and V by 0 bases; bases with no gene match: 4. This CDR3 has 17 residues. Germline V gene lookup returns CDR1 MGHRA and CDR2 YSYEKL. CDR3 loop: CASSQDPSGGVQETQYF. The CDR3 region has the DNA TGCGCCAGCAGCCAAGATCCTAGCGGGGGGGTACAAGAGACCCAGTACTTC.